This T cell receptor beta chain was documented in a study of OX40 agonist ivuxolimab in advanced cancers. Study-wide results and caveats: More expanded clones were found, on average, in CD8+ than in CD4+ T cells.

This clone was counted only a few times. Its antigen remains unidentified. Exclusion applied to patients with autoimmune disease history or systemic immunosuppression. Profiling relied on immunoSEQ multiplex PCR, and the TCRdb table lists in-frame clones only, not all of them. Counted here are more than 75,000 clones, approximately 84% occurring once; the ten biggest clones make up around 5.8%. CDR1 SGHTA and CDR2 FQGNSA come from the germline V gene. This CDR3 region has 13 residues. The V end was cut by 2 bases, the J end by 1 base, with 6 bases between. Material: CD4+ or CD8+ T cells sorted from blood, obtained in a trial of the OX40 agonist ivuxolimab. This chain connects TRBV7-2 to TRBJ2-7; D is ambiguous. The TCR originated in an adult with an advanced solid tumor such as melanoma, head and neck, liver or kidney cancer. The CDR3 is CASSLSQSYEQYF. DNA of the CDR3: TGTGCCAGCAGCTTAAGCCAATCCTACGAGCAGTACTTC.